The 11 T cell receptor beta chains reported below all come from one sample, sequenced in a study of beta chain features in type 1 diabetes. The investigators reverse transcribed all of the isolated RNA, so they sequenced expressed TCRB transcripts. Profiling relied on immunoSEQ multiplex PCR, and the TCRdb table lists in-frame clones only, not all of them. The sample shows approximately 470,000 clones, 30% of them seen only once. Material for sequencing was naive CD4+ T cells from blood. Receptors originate from a man between 18 and 35 years old in good health.

This clone was seen a few times. V usage is TRBV7-9 and J usage is TRBJ2-7; TRBD2 matches at 7 bases. Trimming removed 1 base from V and 1 base from J; junction bases left unmatched: 7. The CDR3 is made up of 16 amino acids. Germline V CDR1 and CDR2: SEHNR, FQNEAQ (reference sequence). The CDR3 DNA is TGTGCCAGCAGCTTAGTTGGCGGGAGTGGGTCCTACGAGCAGTACTTC. Protein product: CASSLVGGSGSYEQYF.

The gene calls are TRBV30 and TRBJ1-1; D gene unclear. Germline V gene data show CDR1 as GTSNPN and CDR2 as SVGIG (reference sequence). V was trimmed by 6 bases and J by 6 bases, leaving 11 bases between them. This CDR3 spans 11 amino acids. This CDR3 is CACKEGAEAFF. Written as DNA, the CDR3 is TGTGCCTGTAAAGAAGGAGCTGAAGCTTTCTTT.

The table lists this clone with a few counts. The chain combines TRBV29-1 with TRBJ1-1; 10 bases align to TRBD1. This CDR3 is built from 13 residues. The germline CDR1 and CDR2 sequences are SQVTM and ANQGSEA. V shed 6 bases and J 3 bases; nucleotides not matched to a gene: 4. The DNA for the CDR3 is TGCAGCGTGCGGACAGGGGGGCACACTGAAGCTTTCTTT. Its translation: CSVRTGGHTEAFF.

This clone was counted between two and nine times. The chain combines TRBV6-6 with TRBJ2-5, with D tentatively TRBD2 (5 bases). The CDR3 loop spans 12 amino acids. In germline, CDR1 is MNHNY, CDR2 SVGAGI (reference sequence). V was cut by 6 bases and J by 5 bases, with 10 bases left in between. The CDR3 loop reads CASSPLVETQYF. In nucleotides, the CDR3 is TGTGCCAGCAGCCCACTAGTGGAGACCCAGTACTTC.

This clone showed up just a few times. The rearrangement uses TRBV29-1 and TRBJ1-2, with D maybe TRBD1 (5 bases). Trimming took 3 bases from V and 4 from J, leaving 9 bases between them. The germline V gene encodes CDR1 SQVTM and CDR2 ANQGSEA. This CDR3 has 12 amino acids. The CDR3 is CSVDGTTYGYTF. The CDR3 DNA reads as TGCAGCGTTGACGGGACGACCTATGGCTACACCTTC. The variable domain in full, completed from reference TRBV29-1 and TRBJ1-2, reads SAVISQKPSRDICQRGTSLTIQCQVDSQVTMMFWYRQQPGQSLTLIATANQGSEATYESGFVIDKFPISRPNLTFSTLTVSNMSPEDSSIYLCSVDGTTYGYTFGSGTRLTVV.

This clone showed up just a few times. The CDR3 region is CASSGLRDPIEKLFF. CDR3 bases: TGTGCCAGCAGTGGACTCCGGGACCCTATTGAAAAACTGTTTTTT. V usage is TRBV25-1 and J usage is TRBJ1-4, with D maybe TRBD1 (5 bases). The CDR3 sequence is 15 residues long. The germline V gene encodes CDR1 MGHDK and CDR2 SYGVNS. V was clipped by 4 bases and J by 7 bases, with 16 bases between them.

The V gene is TRBV4-1, the J gene TRBJ2-7; 13 nucleotides match TRBD2. Germline loops: CDR1 MGHRA, CDR2 YSYEKL. J gave up 4 bases and V 1 base, and 4 bases lay outside the gene matches. The CDR3 covers 16 residues. The CDR3 reads CASSQGLAGGLYEQYF. In DNA form, the CDR3 reads TGCGCCAGCAGCCAAGGACTAGCGGGAGGCCTGTACGAGCAGTACTTC.

The sample holds a few counts of this clone. The J gene is TRBJ2-7, the V gene TRBV30; 8 nucleotides line up with TRBD2. This CDR3 spans 14 amino acids. With V trimmed by 5 bases and J by 2 bases, 8 bases remained unmatched. The V gene's germline CDR1 is GTSNPN and CDR2 SVGIG (reference sequence). CDR3: CAWAGTRGAYEQYF. Here the CDR3 DNA reads TGTGCCTGGGCCGGGACGCGGGGGGCCTACGAGCAGTACTTC.

This clone was counted between two and nine times. The genes are TRBV15 and TRBJ2-5, with TRBD2 as a possible D gene (5 bases). The CDR3 spans 19 residues. Germline lookup yields CDR1 LNHNV and CDR2 YYDKDF (reference sequence). V was shortened by 1 base and J by 7 bases, with 28 bases between the two germline ends. The CDR3 coding sequence is TGTGCCACCAGCAGAGGCGACCAAGAGGTGGCCTTTTCCGAGGGGACCCAGTACTTC. Amino acid sequence: CATSRGDQEVAFSEGTQYF.

The chain joins TRBV27 to TRBJ1-2; TRBD1 aligns across 10 bases. V trimming: 5 bases; J trimming: 5 bases; junction bases outside the gene matches: 8. CDR1 and CDR2 (germline): MNHEY, SMNVEV (reference sequence). The CDR3 is 15 amino acids. CDR3 residues: CASSEDRGDGYGYTF. For the CDR3, the DNA is TGTGCCAGCAGTGAGGACAGGGGGGATGGTTATGGCTACACCTTC.

This clone was seen a handful of times. This sequence joins TRBV7-9 and TRBJ2-7, with TRBD2 identical over 13 bases. CDR3 length equals 19 residues. After removal of 7 bases from V and 3 bases from J, the junction contained 18 bases not matched to a gene. Germline V gives CDR1 SEHNR, CDR2 FQNEAQ (reference sequence). Written as DNA, the CDR3 is TGTGCCAGCATACCAGCCGGGACTAGCGGGATAGTCGGGATCTACGAGCAGTACTTC. Translated, it gives CASIPAGTSGIVGIYEQYF.